The present T cell receptor beta chain was sequenced within a study of technical replicates of blood from a handful of donors (dated by TCRdb to the late 2010s). V loses 1 base of germline sequence and J loses 3 bases, and the interval between the two ends is 11 bases. Reading from cysteine to phenylalanine, the CDR3 counts 14 amino acids. Only CDR3 DNA remains: 42 bases, in frame from the first base. According to the germline V gene, CDR1 reads SGHRS and CDR2 reads YFSETQ. Libraries were built with the immunoSEQ multiplex PCR assay. The table comes from immuneACCESS by way of TCRdb, which keeps in-frame sequences with V and J called. Part of the clones is missing from these tables; in studies checked, under half for an unresolved V gene and the rest for unknown reasons. This sample is represented by almost 70,000 clones; roughly 92% of them were singletons. In total, the top ten clones hold 4.7% of the sample.

Worth noting for this clone: Its antigen is still unknown. Base qualities were left out, and no much larger clone turns up one base away.

This sequence originates from a human donor in good health. Some clones in this sample may be carry-over from other donors' samples. What was sequenced was PBMCs. The chain is assembled from TRBV5-1 and TRBJ2-7; the D gene is perhaps TRBD1, from 6 matching bases. DNA sequence: TGCGCCAGCAGCTTGTACGGGACAAACTACGAGCAGTACTTC. Translated, this is CASSLYGTNYEQYF.